These T cell receptor beta chains were read from a single sample in a study of blood T cell repertoires in COVID-19. The repertoire was sequenced with immunoSEQ multiplex PCR; TCRdb's copy has only in-frame clones and lacks some. The sample includes about 240,000 clones, 87% seen only once; the top ten take around 7.2%. Input material: peripheral blood. These TCRs come from a man in his 60s who had recovered from COVID-19. CDR3s leave out the opening cysteine and the closing phenylalanine or tryptophan. D genes are given only for firm matches.

cdr3_aa v_call d_call
ASSIIQGYEQY TRBV19 .
ASSYSPQGLNTEAF TRBV6-5 .
SVTDRQLAKNIQY TRBV29-1 .
ASSRTSGGIAGELF TRBV19 TRBD2
ATSRQGSGGYT TRBV15 TRBD1
ATKPVLRDSEQY TRBV24-1 TRBD1
ASSLRIGLAGVSDTQY TRBV5-1 TRBD2
ASSPSGTGAIISGANVLT TRBV19 TRBD1
ASSSPGHINTEAF TRBV6-5 .
AWRREKSSYEQY TRBV30 .